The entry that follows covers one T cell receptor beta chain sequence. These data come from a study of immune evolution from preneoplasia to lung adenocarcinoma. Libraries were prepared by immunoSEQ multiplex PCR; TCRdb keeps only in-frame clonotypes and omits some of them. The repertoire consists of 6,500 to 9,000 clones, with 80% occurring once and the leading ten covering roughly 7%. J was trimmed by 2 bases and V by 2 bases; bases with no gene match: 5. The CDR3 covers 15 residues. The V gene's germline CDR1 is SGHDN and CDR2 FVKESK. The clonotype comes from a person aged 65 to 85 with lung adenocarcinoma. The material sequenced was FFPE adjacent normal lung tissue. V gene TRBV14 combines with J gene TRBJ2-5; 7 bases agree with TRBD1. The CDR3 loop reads CASSQLGTAQETQYF. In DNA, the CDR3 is TGTGCCAGCAGCCAACTTGGGACAGCTCAAGAGACCCAGTACTTC.